A single sample gave rise to the 13 T cell receptor beta chains below, sequenced in a study of blood T cell repertoires in COVID-19. Profiled with immunoSEQ multiplex PCR; TCRdb holds only in-frame clones, not every one. Of tens of thousands of clones listed, 90% to 95% were seen once; the top ten hold about 1.9%. Input material: peripheral blood. The receptors come from a woman between 45 and 60 years old in a cohort sampled during active COVID-19.

The chain has TRBV18 and TRBJ2-1; 9 positions match TRBD1. Germline V gives CDR1 KGHSH, CDR2 LQKENI. The CDR3 runs 13 residues. With V trimmed by 11 bases and J by 3 bases, 5 bases remained unmatched. CDR3 in amino acids: CAGGQGFYNEQFF. The CDR3 DNA reads as TGTGCCGGCGGACAGGGGTTCTACAATGAGCAGTTCTTC.

V is TRBV24-1 and J is TRBJ2-5, with 7 positions matching TRBD2. Trimming took 3 bases from V and 1 from J; bases not matched to a gene: 4. CDR1 and CDR2 from the germline V gene are KGHDR and SFDVKD. There are 15 residues in the CDR3. Here the CDR3 reads CATSDGRVFQETQYF. CDR3 bases: TGTGCCACCAGTGATGGGAGGGTGTTCCAAGAGACCCAGTACTTC.

The CDR3 reads CASSFQGDGEQYF. CDR3 in DNA: TGCGCCAGCAGCTTTCAGGGGGATGGCGAGCAGTACTTC. This chain joins TRBV5-1 and TRBJ2-7, with 7 nucleotides matching TRBD1. The CDR3 totals 13 residues. The trim removed 2 bases at V and 6 bases at J, leaving 5 bases unmatched. Looked up from germline, CDR1 is SGHRS and CDR2 is YFSETQ.

The chain employs TRBV7-6 and TRBJ2-2; 10 bases are shared with TRBD2. Losses at the gene ends were 4 bases for V and 1 base for J; bases not matched to a gene: 3. The germline gives CDR1 SGHVS, CDR2 FNYEAQ. The CDR3 has 16 amino acids. The CDR3 here is CASSYASGRNTGELFF. DNA of the CDR3: TGTGCCAGCAGCTATGCTAGCGGGAGGAACACCGGGGAGCTGTTTTTT.

The V and J genes are TRBV10-3 and TRBJ2-7; D might be TRBD2 (5 bases). This CDR3 comprises 14 residues. The ends were cut back, 3 bases at V and 4 bases at J, with 13 bases in the middle. Looked up from germline, CDR1 is ENHRY and CDR2 is SYGVKD. The DNA for the CDR3 is TGTGCCATCAGTGATTGGCGTTCGGGATACGAGCAGTACTTC. Translating gives CAISDWRSGYEQYF.

This clone was detected a few times. One end of the junction does not line up with germline, which may come from a read error. This rearrangement joins TRBV7-7 to TRBJ1-1, with a weak D call TRBD1 (5 bases). The CDR3 totals 16 residues. Germline V lookup: CDR1 SSHAT, CDR2 FNYEAQ (reference sequence). Written as DNA, the CDR3 is TGTGCTAGCAGCTCTCTCAGGCAGGGTATGAACACTGAAGCTTTCTTT. It yields the protein CASSSLRQGMNTEAFF.

V and J are TRBV3-1 (or the pseudogene TRBV3-2) and TRBJ1-5; D may be TRBD1 (6 bases). V lost 6 bases and J 1 base, leaving 13 bases between the germline ends. CDR3 length: 15 amino acids. Germline V gene data show CDR1 as LGHDT and CDR2 as YNNKEL (reference sequence). This CDR3 reads CASSLGALSNQPQHF. CDR3 nucleotides: TGTGCCAGCAGTCTGGGGGCCCTGAGCAATCAGCCCCAGCATTTT.

The chain has TRBV29-1 and TRBJ2-1, with D maybe TRBD2 (6 bases). CDR1 and CDR2 (germline): SQVTM, ANQGSEA. The CDR3 has 13 residues. V was shortened by 7 bases and J by 4 bases, with 14 bases between the two germline ends. CDR3 loop: CSGGEASYNEQFF. CDR3 nucleotides: TGCAGCGGGGGGGAGGCTTCATACAATGAGCAGTTCTTC.

The V call is TRBV3-1 (or the pseudogene TRBV3-2), the J call TRBJ1-4; 7 nucleotides agree with TRBD1. This CDR3 region has 16 residues. Germline loops: CDR1 LGHDT, CDR2 YNNKEL (reference sequence). The ends lost 0 bases at V and 6 bases at J; junction bases unmatched: 7. CDR3 nucleotides: TGTGCCAGCAGCCAAGATAGGAACAGGGGTTATGAAAAACTGTTTTTT. Translation: CASSQDRNRGYEKLFF.

The J gene is TRBJ1-3, the V gene TRBV7-9; 8 bases agree with TRBD1. Trimming took 5 bases from V and 0 from J; bases not matched to a gene: 6. Germline CDR1 and CDR2: SEHNR and FQNEAQ (reference sequence). The CDR3 length is 16 residues. The CDR3 DNA sequence: TGTGCCAGCAGCACCAGACAGGGGTACTCTGGAAACACCATATATTTT. Translation gives CASSTRQGYSGNTIYF.

The CDR3, as DNA: TGCGCCAGCAGTGGGGGGGGACACTCGAACACCGGGGAGCTGTTTTTT. Its translation is CASSGGGHSNTGELFF. The chain combines TRBV10-2 with TRBJ2-2; possible D gene TRBD2, 7 bases. The V gene's germline CDR1 is WSHSY and CDR2 SAAADI. The CDR3 has 16 residues. V shed 4 bases and J shed 0 bases, with 12 bases lying between them.

J is TRBJ2-3 and V is TRBV5-1; TRBD1 aligns across 7 bases. This CDR3 has 15 residues. J gave up 0 bases and V 1 base, and 2 bases lay outside the gene matches. CDR1 is SGHRS, CDR2 YFSETQ, per germline. This CDR3 is CASSLQGVSTDTQYF. CDR3 nucleotides: TGCGCCAGCAGCTTGCAGGGGGTGAGCACAGATACGCAGTATTTT.

V gene TRBV18 combines with J gene TRBJ2-3; D is ambiguous. The CDR3 covers 12 residues. V was trimmed by 3 bases and J by 5 bases, leaving 6 bases between them. The germline V gene encodes CDR1 KGHSH and CDR2 LQKENI. The CDR3 protein is CASSPPGDTQYF. The CDR3 nucleotides read TGTGCCAGCTCACCCCCCGGAGATACGCAGTATTTT.